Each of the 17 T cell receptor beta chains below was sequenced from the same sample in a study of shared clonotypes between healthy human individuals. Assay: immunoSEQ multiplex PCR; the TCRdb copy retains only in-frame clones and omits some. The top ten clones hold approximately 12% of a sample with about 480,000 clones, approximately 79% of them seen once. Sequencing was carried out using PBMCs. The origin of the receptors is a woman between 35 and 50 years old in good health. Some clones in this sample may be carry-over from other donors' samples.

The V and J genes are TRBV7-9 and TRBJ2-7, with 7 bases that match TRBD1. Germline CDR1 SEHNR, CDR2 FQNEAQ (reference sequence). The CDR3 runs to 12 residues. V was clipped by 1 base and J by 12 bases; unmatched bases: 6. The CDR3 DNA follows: TGTGCCAGCAGCTTAGAGGGACAGTCTGGGTACTTC. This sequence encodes CASSLEGQSGYF.

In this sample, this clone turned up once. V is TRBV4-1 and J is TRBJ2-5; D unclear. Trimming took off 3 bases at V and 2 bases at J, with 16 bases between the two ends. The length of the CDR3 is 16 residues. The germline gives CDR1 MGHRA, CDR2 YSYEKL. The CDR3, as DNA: TGCGCCAGCAGCCATGCAAGCGTCAGGTTACAAGAGACCCAGTACTTC. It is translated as CASSHASVRLQETQYF.

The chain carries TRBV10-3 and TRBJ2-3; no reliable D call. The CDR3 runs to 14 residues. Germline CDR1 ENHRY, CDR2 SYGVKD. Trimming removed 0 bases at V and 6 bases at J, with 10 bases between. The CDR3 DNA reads TGTGCCATCAGTGAGTCGATGAGTCCCGATACGCAGTATTTT. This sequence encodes CAISESMSPDTQYF.

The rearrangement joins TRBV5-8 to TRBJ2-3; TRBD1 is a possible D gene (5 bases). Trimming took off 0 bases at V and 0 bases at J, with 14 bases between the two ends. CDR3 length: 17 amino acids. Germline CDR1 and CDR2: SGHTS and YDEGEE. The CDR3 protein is CASSLARQSTSTDTQYF. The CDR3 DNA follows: TGTGCCAGCAGCTTGGCCCGACAGAGCACTAGCACAGATACGCAGTATTTT.

CDR3 DNA: TGTGCCATCAGTGAGCAGAGAGGCGATACGCAGTATTTT. This encodes CAISEQRGDTQYF. The V and J genes are TRBV10-3 and TRBJ2-3; D is unresolved. Germline-derived CDR1 and CDR2 are ENHRY and SYGVKD. V was clipped by 2 bases and J by 6 bases, with 9 bases between them. This CDR3 spans 13 amino acids.

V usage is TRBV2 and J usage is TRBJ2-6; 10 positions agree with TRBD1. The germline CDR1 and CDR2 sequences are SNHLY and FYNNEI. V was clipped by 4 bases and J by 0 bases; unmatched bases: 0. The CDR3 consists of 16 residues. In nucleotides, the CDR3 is TGTGCCAGCAGTGGGACAGGGGGCTCTGGGGCCAACGTCCTGACTTTC. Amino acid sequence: CASSGTGGSGANVLTF.

CDR3 bases: TGTGCCAGCAGCTTCAGTAGCGGGAGTCCCTACAATGAGCAGTTCTTC. Its protein product is CASSFSSGSPYNEQFF. This chain uses TRBV7-2 with TRBJ2-1; TRBD2 aligns across 9 bases. The CDR3 covers 16 residues. CDR1 SGHTA and CDR2 FQGNSA come from the germline V gene. V lost 3 bases, J lost 2 bases, and 5 bases stayed unmatched.

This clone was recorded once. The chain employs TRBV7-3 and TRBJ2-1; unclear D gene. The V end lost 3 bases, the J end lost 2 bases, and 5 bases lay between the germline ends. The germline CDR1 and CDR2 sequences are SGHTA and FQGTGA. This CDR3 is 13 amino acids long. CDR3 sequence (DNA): TGTGCCAGCAGCTTGGAGACCTACAATGAGCAGTTCTTC. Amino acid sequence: CASSLETYNEQFF.

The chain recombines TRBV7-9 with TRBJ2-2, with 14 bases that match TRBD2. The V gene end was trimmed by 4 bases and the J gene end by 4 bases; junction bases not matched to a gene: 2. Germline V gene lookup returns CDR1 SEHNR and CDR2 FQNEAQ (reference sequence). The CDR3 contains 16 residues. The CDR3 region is CASSSGTSGSTGELFF. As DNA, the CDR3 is TGTGCCAGCAGCTCCGGGACTAGCGGGAGCACCGGGGAGCTGTTTTTT. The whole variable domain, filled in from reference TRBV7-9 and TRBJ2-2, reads DTGVSQNPRHKITKRGQNVTFRCDPISEHNRLYWYRQTLGQGPEFLTYFQNEAQLEKSRLLSDRFSAERPKGSFSTLEIQRTEQGDSAMYLCASSSGTSGSTGELFFGEGSRLTVL.

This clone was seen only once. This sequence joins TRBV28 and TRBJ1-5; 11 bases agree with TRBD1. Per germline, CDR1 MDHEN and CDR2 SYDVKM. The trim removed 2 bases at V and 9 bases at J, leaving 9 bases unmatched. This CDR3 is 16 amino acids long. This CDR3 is CASSLATGTGGRPQHF. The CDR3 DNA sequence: TGTGCCAGCAGTTTAGCGACGGGGACAGGGGGGAGGCCCCAGCATTTT.

The CDR3 coding sequence is TGTGCCAGCAGCCGGACAGGGGGCCCAGATGAAGCTTTCTTT. The encoded protein is CASSRTGGPDEAFF. The rearrangement links TRBV5-5 to TRBJ1-1, with 11 bases that match TRBD1. The V and J ends lost 4 bases and 7 bases, in that order; junction bases with no gene match: 6. The CDR3 is 14 amino acids. Germline V CDR1 and CDR2: SGHKS, YYEKEE (reference sequence).

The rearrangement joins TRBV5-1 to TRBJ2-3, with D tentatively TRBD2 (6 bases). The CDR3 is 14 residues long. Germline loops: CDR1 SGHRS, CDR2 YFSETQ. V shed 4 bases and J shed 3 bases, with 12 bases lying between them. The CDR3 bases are TGCGCCAGCAGCGAGGGAGGATCGACAGATACGCAGTATTTT. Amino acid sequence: CASSEGGSTDTQYF. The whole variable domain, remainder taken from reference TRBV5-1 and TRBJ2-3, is KAGVTQTPRYLIKTRGQQVTLSCSPISGHRSVSWYQQTPGQGLQFLFEYFSETQRNKGNFPGRFSGRQFSNSRSEMNVSTLELGDSALYLCASSEGGSTDTQYFGPGTRLTVL.

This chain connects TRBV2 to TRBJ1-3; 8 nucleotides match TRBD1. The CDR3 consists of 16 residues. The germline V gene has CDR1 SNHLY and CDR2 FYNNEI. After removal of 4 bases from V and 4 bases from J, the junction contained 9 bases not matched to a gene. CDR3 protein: CASSGLQGVSGNTIYF. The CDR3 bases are TGTGCCAGCAGTGGATTACAGGGGGTTTCGGGAAACACCATATATTTT.

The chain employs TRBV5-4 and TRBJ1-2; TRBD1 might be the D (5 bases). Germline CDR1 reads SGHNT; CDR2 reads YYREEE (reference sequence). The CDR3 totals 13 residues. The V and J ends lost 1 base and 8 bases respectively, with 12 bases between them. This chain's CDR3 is CASSLRGTGGYTF. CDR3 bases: TGTGCCAGCAGCTTGAGAGGGACGGGCGGCTACACCTTC.

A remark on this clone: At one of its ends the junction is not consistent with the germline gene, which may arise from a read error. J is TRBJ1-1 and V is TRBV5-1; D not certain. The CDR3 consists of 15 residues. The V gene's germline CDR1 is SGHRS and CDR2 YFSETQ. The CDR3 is CAGSLVSGVNTEAFF. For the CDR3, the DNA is TGCGCCGGCAGCTTGGTTTCCGGTGTCAACACCGAAGCTTTCTTT.

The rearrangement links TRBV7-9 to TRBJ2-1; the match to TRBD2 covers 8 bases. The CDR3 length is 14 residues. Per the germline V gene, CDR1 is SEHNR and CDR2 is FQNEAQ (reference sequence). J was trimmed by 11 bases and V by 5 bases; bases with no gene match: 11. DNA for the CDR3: TGTGCCAGCAGCACCCGGGGGGGGAGCGAGCAGCAGTTCTTC. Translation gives CASSTRGGSEQQFF.

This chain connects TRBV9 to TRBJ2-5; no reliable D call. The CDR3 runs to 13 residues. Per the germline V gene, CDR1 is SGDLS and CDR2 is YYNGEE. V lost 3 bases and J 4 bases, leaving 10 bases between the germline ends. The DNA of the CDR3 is TGTGCCAGCAGCGCCGATACGGGAGAGACCCAGTACTTC. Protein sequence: CASSADTGETQYF.